The 27 T cell receptor beta chains given below trace back to one sample, sequenced in a study of blood T cell repertoires in COVID-19. Method: immunoSEQ multiplex PCR; TCRdb's copy keeps in-frame clones and lacks some. The data show 90,000 to 100,000 clones, more than 75% seen once. Sequenced input: peripheral blood. Source of these receptors: a human donor in a cohort sampled during active COVID-19.

The genes are TRBV7-9 and TRBJ1-4, with D possibly TRBD1 on 5 matching bases. The CDR3 is 16 residues long. Germline V gene sequence: CDR1 SEHNR, CDR2 FQNEAQ (reference sequence). V was pared by 11 bases and J by 4 bases, with 23 bases between. The CDR3 loop reads CAGGAGAHDLNEKLFF. In DNA, the CDR3 is TGTGCCGGCGGGGCCGGAGCCCATGACCTTAATGAAAAACTGTTTTTT. The whole variable domain, remainder taken from reference TRBV7-9 and TRBJ1-4, is DTGVSQNPRHKITKRGQNVTFRCDPISEHNRLYWYRQTLGQGPEFLTYFQNEAQLEKSRLLSDRFSAERPKGSFSTLEIQRTEQGDSAMYLCAGGAGAHDLNEKLFFGSGTQLSVL.

The chain joins TRBV28 to TRBJ2-2, with D possibly matching TRBD2 (5 bases). The CDR3 totals 14 residues. Per germline, CDR1 MDHEN and CDR2 SYDVKM. V dropped 7 bases and J dropped 4 bases, with 13 bases sitting between them. The CDR3 region is CASTLTRGTGELFF. DNA of the CDR3: TGTGCCAGCACCCTTACTAGAGGCACCGGGGAGCTGTTTTTT.

The chain links TRBV27 to TRBJ2-2; 11 bases are a match to TRBD2. With 4 bases clipped from V and 6 bases from J, the junction kept 13 bases outside the gene matches. The germline CDR1 and CDR2 sequences are MNHEY and SMNVEV (reference sequence). The CDR3 sequence is 18 residues long. CDR3 bases: TGTGCCAGCAGTTCACCTAAGGGTAGCGGGAGGGCCCCCGGGGAGCTGTTTTTT. This gives the protein CASSSPKGSGRAPGELFF.

This clone was seen only once. CDR3 amino acids: CASSPYFSANTGELFF. CDR3 bases: TGTGCCAGCAGCCCTTATTTTTCCGCGAACACCGGGGAGCTGTTTTTT. The chain joins TRBV3-1 (or the pseudogene TRBV3-2) to TRBJ2-2; D uncertain. This CDR3 region has 16 residues. Trimming left V 4 bases short and J 0 bases short, with 12 bases between. CDR1 and CDR2 from the germline V gene are LGHDT and YNNKEL (reference sequence).

V gene TRBV7-2 combines with J gene TRBJ2-3; no definite D call. V gave up 3 bases and J gave up 4 bases, with 11 bases separating them. This CDR3 is built from 14 residues. Germline values: CDR1 SGHTA, CDR2 FQGNSA. The CDR3 sequence: CASSFVSQADTQYF. In DNA, the CDR3 is TGTGCCAGCAGCTTTGTCAGCCAGGCAGATACGCAGTATTTT. The complete variable domain, with remaining parts taken from reference TRBV7-2 and TRBJ2-3, reads GAGVSQSPSNKVTEKGKDVELRCDPISGHTALYWYRQSLGQGLEFLIYFQGNSAPDKSGLPSDRFSAERTGGSVSTLTIQRTQQEDSAVYLCASSFVSQADTQYFGPGTRLTVL.

The chain recombines TRBV6-2 or TRBV6-3 with TRBJ2-7; TRBD1 is a possible D gene (7 bases). There are 15 residues in the CDR3. CDR1 and CDR2 from the germline V gene are MNHEY and SVGEGT. V was shortened by 2 bases and J by 1 base, with 12 bases between the two germline ends. The CDR3 is CASSYRRGTSYEQYF. CDR3 DNA: TGTGCCAGCAGTTACCGCAGGGGGACTTCCTACGAGCAGTACTTC.

The table lists this clone with a few counts. CDR3 in amino acids: CASSLRSRLAGSVEQFF. CDR3 in DNA: TGTGCCAGCAGCTTAAGAAGCCGGCTAGCGGGATCCGTTGAGCAGTTCTTC. V and J are TRBV7-9 and TRBJ2-1; 9 bases agree with TRBD2. Germline CDR1 SEHNR, CDR2 FQNEAQ (reference sequence). The CDR3 extends over 17 amino acids. V shed 2 bases, J shed 9 bases, and the junction held 14 bases outside the gene matches.

This sequence joins TRBV19 and TRBJ1-2; possible D gene TRBD1, 5 bases. The CDR3 spans 15 residues. Trimming left V 1 base short and J 4 bases short, with 13 bases between. Germline CDR1 is LNHDA and CDR2 is SQIVND (reference sequence). CDR3 sequence: CASSIVGGRGYGYTF. The DNA of the CDR3 is TGTGCCAGTAGTATAGTCGGGGGGAGAGGCTATGGCTACACCTTC.

Comments on this clone: The DNA is omitted, as the CDR3 cannot be located on it reliably, and the CDR3 follows TCRdb's listing. The chain recombines TRBV21-1 with TRBJ2-1; the table's D call, TRBD1, was not checked against the DNA. TRBV21-1 is an annotated pseudogene. The CDR3 comprises 18 residues, both ends counted. CDR3 sequence reads: CASSKEKVGTGAGDEQFF.

The V and J genes are TRBV20-1 and TRBJ2-1; 8 bases are a match to TRBD2. The CDR3 is 16 residues long. With V trimmed by 3 bases and J by 5 bases, 12 bases remained unmatched. The germline CDR1 and CDR2 sequences are DFQATT and SNEGSKA (reference sequence). CDR3 residues: CSASGLSGRSDNEQFF. The DNA of the CDR3 is TGCAGTGCTAGTGGGCTGAGCGGGAGATCCGACAATGAGCAGTTCTTC.

V gene TRBV5-4 combines with J gene TRBJ2-3, with D possibly TRBD2 on 7 matching bases. The CDR3 runs 15 residues. Germline loops: CDR1 SGHNT, CDR2 YYREEE (reference sequence). V was trimmed by 7 bases and J by 5 bases, leaving 20 bases between them. The CDR3 DNA sequence: TGTGCCAGCGTAACGAAAGGGGGGGCTAAAGATACGCAGTATTTT. It specifies CASVTKGGAKDTQYF.

J is TRBJ2-7 and V is TRBV28; D perhaps matches TRBD2 (6 bases). The CDR3 extends over 13 amino acids. The V end was cut by 8 bases, the J end by 6 bases, with 17 bases between. The germline V gene has CDR1 MDHEN and CDR2 SYDVKM. The DNA of the CDR3 is TGTGCCAGCTCTCCTGCCGGGAGTATCGAGCAGTACTTC. This translates into CASSPAGSIEQYF.

This chain joins TRBV7-2 and TRBJ2-2; possibly TRBD1 for D (6 bases). The germline V gene encodes CDR1 SGHTA and CDR2 FQGNSA. V was trimmed by 5 bases and J by 5 bases, leaving 18 bases between them. There are 16 residues in the CDR3. CDR3 protein: CASSHRQVVGTGELFF. In DNA form, the CDR3 reads TGTGCCAGCAGCCACCGACAGGTGGTGGGTACCGGGGAGCTGTTTTTT.

The chain links TRBV7-9 to TRBJ2-1; 8 bases agree with TRBD2. The junction had 6 bases not matched to a gene; V was cut back by 4 bases and J by 4 bases. The V gene's germline CDR1 is SEHNR and CDR2 FQNEAQ (reference sequence). The CDR3 extends over 15 amino acids. This CDR3 reads CASSSPAGVYNEQFF. As DNA, the CDR3 is TGTGCCAGCAGCTCCCCAGCGGGAGTTTACAATGAGCAGTTCTTC.

The chain links TRBV7-9 to TRBJ1-2; 7 bases match TRBD1. This CDR3 is 18 amino acids long. V dropped 1 base and J dropped 4; count of bases not matched to a gene: 15. Looked up from germline, CDR1 is SEHNR and CDR2 is FQNEAQ (reference sequence). Written as DNA, the CDR3 is TGTGCCAGCAGCTTAGAAGTCATAGGACAGGATTCAAGCTATGGCTACACCTTC. Translating gives CASSLEVIGQDSSYGYTF. Complete variable domain (other parts from reference TRBV7-9 and TRBJ1-2): DTGVSQNPRHKITKRGQNVTFRCDPISEHNRLYWYRQTLGQGPEFLTYFQNEAQLEKSRLLSDRFSAERPKGSFSTLEIQRTEQGDSAMYLCASSLEVIGQDSSYGYTFGSGTRLTVV.

CDR3: CASSFSDGYEQYF. The CDR3 DNA reads TGTGCCAGCAGCTTTAGCGACGGCTACGAGCAGTACTTC. V is TRBV5-6 and J is TRBJ2-7, with D maybe TRBD2 (5 bases). Trimming pared 2 bases from V and 3 bases from J, leaving 9 bases between. The germline V gene has CDR1 SGHDT and CDR2 YYEEEE. The CDR3 contains 13 residues.

The count of this clone is one. The genes are TRBV15 and TRBJ1-4, with a weak D call TRBD1 (5 bases). There are 15 residues in the CDR3. The V end lost 0 bases, the J end lost 5 bases, and 10 bases lay between the germline ends. Germline V gene lookup returns CDR1 LNHNV and CDR2 YYDKDF (reference sequence). CDR3 amino acids: CATSREWQGNEKLFF. The CDR3 DNA reads as TGTGCCACCAGCAGAGAGTGGCAGGGCAATGAAAAACTGTTTTTT.

The chain has TRBV11-3 and TRBJ2-5; TRBD1 agrees at 10 bases. Per the germline V gene, CDR1 is SGHNT and CDR2 is YENEEA. With V trimmed by 2 bases and J by 3 bases, 12 bases remained unmatched. The CDR3 is made up of 18 amino acids. The CDR3 nucleotides are TGTGCCAGCAGCTTAACCGGGACAGGGGTTAGTTTTGAAGAGACCCAGTACTTC. As protein: CASSLTGTGVSFEETQYF.

The chain is built from TRBV15 and TRBJ2-3, with D maybe TRBD2 (6 bases). The germline V gene encodes CDR1 LNHNV and CDR2 YYDKDF (reference sequence). V was cut by 0 bases and J by 7 bases, with 14 bases left in between. The CDR3 sequence is 15 residues long. The CDR3 here is CATSREGRDRYTQYF. CDR3 DNA: TGTGCCACCAGCAGAGAAGGGCGGGATCGGTATACGCAGTATTTT.

The chain employs TRBV10-1 and TRBJ1-1; D is ambiguous. Trimming removed 4 bases from V and 8 bases from J, with 11 bases in between. Germline assignment: CDR1 WNHNN and CDR2 SYGVQD (reference sequence). The CDR3 contains 12 residues. In nucleotides, the CDR3 is TGCGCCAGCAGTGGCCCGGGGTTAGAAGCTTTCTTT. Its protein product is CASSGPGLEAFF.

This CDR3 reads CASSQVADSNQPQHF. The DNA for the CDR3 is TGCGCCAGCAGCCAAGTTGCAGATAGCAATCAGCCCCAGCATTTT. The chain has TRBV4-1 and TRBJ1-5; D is unresolved. The germline V and J ends were trimmed by 1 base and 0 bases, with 7 bases remaining between them. CDR3 length: 15 residues. CDR1 and CDR2 (germline): MGHRA, YSYEKL.

The chain's CDR3 is CASSQTNYNEQFF. CDR3 DNA sequence: TGTGCCAGCAGCCAAACAAACTACAATGAGCAGTTCTTC. The chain uses TRBV6-2 or TRBV6-3 and TRBJ2-1; D gene ambiguous. The CDR3 is 13 amino acids. Germline lookup yields CDR1 MNHEY and CDR2 SVGEGT. V lost 6 bases and J 3 bases, leaving 9 bases between the germline ends.

The chain links TRBV6-5 to TRBJ1-2, with D possibly matching TRBD1 (5 bases). Looked up from germline, CDR1 is MNHEY and CDR2 is SVGAGI. V dropped 7 bases and J dropped 6 bases, with 9 bases sitting between them. The CDR3 totals 11 residues. The CDR3 is CASTKGDGYTF. The CDR3 DNA reads TGTGCCAGCACCAAAGGGGATGGCTACACCTTC.

V usage is TRBV2 and J usage is TRBJ2-5; D may be TRBD1 (6 bases). The CDR3 length is 13 residues. The V end lost 6 bases, the J end lost 3 bases, and 11 bases lay between the germline ends. In germline, CDR1 is SNHLY, CDR2 FYNNEI. CDR3 bases: TGTGCCAGCAGGAAGGGGGTTAAAGAGACCCAGTACTTC. Translated, it gives CASRKGVKETQYF.

The genes are TRBV7-8 and TRBJ2-5, with 10 nucleotides matching TRBD2. This CDR3 is 16 amino acids long. CDR1 and CDR2 from the germline V gene are SGHVS and FQNEAQ. The V gene end was trimmed by 8 bases and the J gene end by 4 bases; junction bases not matched to a gene: 13. As DNA, the CDR3 is TGTGCCAGCCCCAGAGAGAGCGGGAGGGCCCCAGAGACCCAGTACTTC. It specifies CASPRESGRAPETQYF.

V and J are TRBV19 and TRBJ2-5; 8 bases match TRBD2. Trimming removed 1 base from V and 5 bases from J; junction bases left unmatched: 3. In germline, CDR1 is LNHDA, CDR2 SQIVND (reference sequence). The CDR3 runs to 14 residues. CDR3: CASSIAREGETQYF. DNA of the CDR3: TGTGCCAGTAGTATAGCCCGGGAGGGGGAGACCCAGTACTTC. The full variable domain, in which reference TRBV19 and TRBJ2-5 provide the parts outside the CDR3, is DGGITQSPKYLFRKEGQNVTLSCEQNLNHDAMYWYRQDPGQGLRLIYYSQIVNDFQKGDIAEGYSVSREKKESFPLTVTSAQKNPTAFYLCASSIAREGETQYFGPGTRLLVL.

The CDR3 spells CASSAPGQKNIQYF. DNA of the CDR3: TGTGCCAGCAGCGCCCCAGGCCAAAAAAACATTCAGTACTTC. This chain joins TRBV27 and TRBJ2-4; D not certain. From germline, CDR1 is MNHEY and CDR2 SMNVEV (reference sequence). The CDR3 loop spans 14 amino acids. The V and J ends lost 6 bases and 4 bases respectively, with 13 bases between them.